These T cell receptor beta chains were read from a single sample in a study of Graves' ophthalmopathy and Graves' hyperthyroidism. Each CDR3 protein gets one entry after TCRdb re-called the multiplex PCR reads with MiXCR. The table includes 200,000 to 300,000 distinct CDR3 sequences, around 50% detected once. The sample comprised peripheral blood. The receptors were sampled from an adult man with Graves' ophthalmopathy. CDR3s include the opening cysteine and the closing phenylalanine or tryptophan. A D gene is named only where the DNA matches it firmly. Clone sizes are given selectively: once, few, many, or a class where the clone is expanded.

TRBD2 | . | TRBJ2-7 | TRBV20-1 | CSATIHDASGGLYEQYF | TGCAGTGCTACAATCCACGACGCTAGCGGGGGCCTATACGAGCAGTACTTC
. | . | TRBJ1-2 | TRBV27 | CASRQDRTYGYTF | TGTGCCAGCAGACAAGACAGGACCTATGGCTACACCTTC
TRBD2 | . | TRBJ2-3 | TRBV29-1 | CSVDGGDVITDTQYF | TGCAGCGTTGATGGGGGGGACGTAATCACAGATACGCAGTATTTT
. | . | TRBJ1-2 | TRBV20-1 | CSAWPDGAFYGYTF | TGCAGTGCTTGGCCGGACGGGGCCTTCTATGGCTACACCTTC
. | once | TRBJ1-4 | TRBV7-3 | CASSFGVVGEKLFF | TGTGCCAGCAGCTTCGGGGTTGTTGGTGAAAAACTGTTTTTT
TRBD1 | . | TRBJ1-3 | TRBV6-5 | CASSITDRGPGNTIYF | TGTGCCAGCAGCATAACTGACAGGGGGCCTGGAAACACCATATATTTT
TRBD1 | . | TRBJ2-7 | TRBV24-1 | CATSDPTRDSYEQYF | TGTGCCACCAGTGACCCTACCCGGGACAGCTACGAGCAGTACTTC
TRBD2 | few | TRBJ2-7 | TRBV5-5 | CASSLRGGYEQYF | TGTGCCAGCAGCTTGCGGGGAGGGTACGAGCAGTACTTC
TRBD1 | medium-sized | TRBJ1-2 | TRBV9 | CASSPSGTANYGYTF | TGTGCCAGCAGCCCATCGGGGACAGCTAACTATGGCTACACCTTC
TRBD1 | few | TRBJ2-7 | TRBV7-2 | CASSLAGTGGEQYF | TGTGCCAGCAGCTTAGCCGGGACAGGGGGCGAGCAGTACTTC
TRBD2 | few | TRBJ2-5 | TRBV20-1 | CSAHYGLAGETQYF | TGCAGTGCCCACTACGGACTAGCGGGAGAGACCCAGTACTTC
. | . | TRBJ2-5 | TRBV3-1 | CASSPDEETQYF | TGTGCCAGCAGCCCAGACGAAGAGACCCAGTACTTC
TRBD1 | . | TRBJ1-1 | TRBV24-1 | CATSGPDRGAEAFF | TGTGCCACCAGTGGCCCGGACAGGGGCGCCGAAGCTTTCTTT
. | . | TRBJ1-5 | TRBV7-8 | CASSPRRTTDSNQPQHF | TGTGCCAGCAGCCCGAGACGGACAACGGATAGCAATCAGCCCCAGCATTTT
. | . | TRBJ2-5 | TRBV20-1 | CSANSNYETQYF | TGCAGTGCTAACTCTAATTACGAGACCCAGTACTTC
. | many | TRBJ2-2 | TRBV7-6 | CASSLESVAGELFF | TGTGCCAGCAGCTTAGAGTCCGTGGCCGGGGAGCTGTTTTTT
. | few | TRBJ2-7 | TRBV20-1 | CSARRDYEQYF | TGCAGTGCTAGACGGGACTACGAGCAGTACTTC
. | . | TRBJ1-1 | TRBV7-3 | CASSFGINTEAFF | TGTGCCAGCAGCTTCGGGATTAACACTGAAGCTTTCTTT
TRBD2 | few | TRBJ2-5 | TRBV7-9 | CASSLGASGKRWGETQYF | TGTGCCAGCAGCCTTGGGGCTAGCGGGAAGAGGTGGGGAGAGACCCAGTACTTC
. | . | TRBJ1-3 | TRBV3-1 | CASSQSRGDTIYF | TGTGCCAGCAGCCAATCCAGGGGCGACACCATATATTTT